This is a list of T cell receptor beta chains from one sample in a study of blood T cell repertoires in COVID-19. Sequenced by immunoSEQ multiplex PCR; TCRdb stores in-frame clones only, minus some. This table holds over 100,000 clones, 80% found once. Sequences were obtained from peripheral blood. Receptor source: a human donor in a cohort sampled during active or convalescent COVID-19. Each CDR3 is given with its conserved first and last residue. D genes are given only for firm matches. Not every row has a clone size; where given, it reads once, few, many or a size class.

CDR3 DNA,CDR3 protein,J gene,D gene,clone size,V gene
TGTGCTAGTGGTAAAACCGGGACAGGAAAAGAGACCCAGTACTTC,CASGKTGTGKETQYF,TRBJ2-5,TRBD1,NA,TRBV12-5
TGTGCCAGCTCACCACCGTTCGGGAGGGCCGTGACCCAGTACTTC,CASSPPFGRAVTQYF,TRBJ2-5,TRBD2,NA,TRBV18
TGTGCCAGTAGTATCCTCTCCGGGGGAAGTACGGGGAACACCATATATTTT,CASSILSGGSTGNTIYF,TRBJ1-3,NA,NA,TRBV19
TGCGCCAGCAGCCAGGACAGGGGAAAATTCAATCCGTCGGGCTACACCTTC,CASSQDRGKFNPSGYTF,TRBJ1-2,TRBD1,NA,TRBV4-3
TGTGCCAGCAGCTATAAAACAGGGGTAGAATTTTACGAGCAGTACTTC,CASSYKTGVEFYEQYF,TRBJ2-7,TRBD1,NA,TRBV5-6
TGTGCCAGCAGCCCGAGGACAGGGGGCGCAAATGGCTACACCTTC,CASSPRTGGANGYTF,TRBJ1-2,TRBD1,NA,TRBV11-2
TGTGCCAGCAGTCGGGACTCTGGGGACGAGCAGTACTTC,CASSRDSGDEQYF,TRBJ2-7,NA,NA,TRBV2
TGCGCCAGCAGCTTCGAGGGTTCTCCACAAGAGACCCAGTACTTC,CASSFEGSPQETQYF,TRBJ2-5,NA,NA,TRBV5-1
TGTGCCAGCAGCTTAGCGCGGCGGGGACCGTTCTACAATGAGCAGTTCTTC,CASSLARRGPFYNEQFF,TRBJ2-1,NA,NA,TRBV7-2
TGTGCCAGCAACGCACAGGGGTACGGCCCTTCACCCCTCCACTTT,CASNAQGYGPSPLHF,TRBJ1-6,TRBD1,NA,TRBV2
TGTGCCAGTAGTCGTCAGGGGTCCTACGAGCAGTACTTC,CASSRQGSYEQYF,TRBJ2-7,NA,NA,TRBV19
TGTGCCAGTAGTATCGGGTGGGGGCCAGAGACCCAGTACTTC,CASSIGWGPETQYF,TRBJ2-5,NA,NA,TRBV19
TGTGCCAGCAGCGGTTTTAGATTTACCGGGGAGCTGTTTTTT,CASSGFRFTGELFF,TRBJ2-2,NA,few,TRBV7-6
TGTGCCAGCGGGGCCGGGAACACCGGGGAGCTGTTTTTT,CASGAGNTGELFF,TRBJ2-2,NA,NA,TRBV6-4
TGTGCCACCTCGGGACTAGCGGCTCAAGAGACCCAGTACTTC,CATSGLAAQETQYF,TRBJ2-5,TRBD2,NA,TRBV3-1/TRBV3-2
TGTGCCAGCGGCAGGGGGAATAAAAACATTCAGTACTTC,CASGRGNKNIQYF,TRBJ2-4,TRBD1,NA,TRBV12-3/TRBV12-4
TGTGCCAGCACTTCCGCCGGGACTAGCGGGCGCCAGCAGTTCTTC,CASTSAGTSGRQQFF,TRBJ2-1,TRBD2,NA,TRBV5-4
TGCGCCAGCAGCTTGGAATTTAACACAGATACGCAGTATTTT,CASSLEFNTDTQYF,TRBJ2-3,NA,NA,TRBV5-1
TGTGCCTGGGCGGGACAGTTTATAGATACGCAGTATTTT,CAWAGQFIDTQYF,TRBJ2-3,NA,NA,TRBV30
TGTGCCAGCAGCTTGGCCGATGAAAAACTGTTTTTT,CASSLADEKLFF,TRBJ1-4,NA,NA,TRBV5-5
TGTGCCAGCAGCAATACCGGGACAGGGGTCTATGGCTACACCTTC,CASSNTGTGVYGYTF,TRBJ1-2,TRBD1,NA,TRBV7-9
TGTGCCAGCAGCTTTCCCCGGACTAACTACGAGCAGTACTTC,CASSFPRTNYEQYF,TRBJ2-7,NA,NA,TRBV5-6
TGTGCCAGTATTTTCCGGACTGAAGCTTTCTTT,CASIFRTEAFF,TRBJ1-1,NA,NA,TRBV19
TGTGCCAGCAGTTCCCCCGGGACAGGGGGCACTGAAGCTTTCTTT,CASSSPGTGGTEAFF,TRBJ1-1,TRBD1,NA,TRBV28
TGTGCCAGCAGCGCAGGGTCCATTTTGCACTTC,CASSAGSILHF,TRBJ2-5,NA,once,TRBV7-2
TGTGCCAGCAGGACAGGGGGGGGTGAAAAACTGTTTTTT,CASRTGGGEKLFF,TRBJ1-4,TRBD1,NA,TRBV28
TGTGCCACCAGCAGAGAGGATTGGACAGGGGTCTATAATTCACCCCTCCACTTT,CATSREDWTGVYNSPLHF,TRBJ1-6,TRBD1,many,TRBV15
TGTGCCGTCTCCGGAGCGAATGAGCAGTTCTTC,CAVSGANEQFF,TRBJ2-1,NA,NA,TRBV3-1/TRBV3-2
TGCGCCAGCAGCTTGGCAGCTGGGAGCAGTGAGCAGTTCTTC,CASSLAAGSSEQFF,TRBJ2-1,NA,once,TRBV5-1
TGTGCCACTTGGACAGGGAACACCGGGGAGCTGTTTTTT,CATWTGNTGELFF,TRBJ2-2,TRBD1,once,TRBV19